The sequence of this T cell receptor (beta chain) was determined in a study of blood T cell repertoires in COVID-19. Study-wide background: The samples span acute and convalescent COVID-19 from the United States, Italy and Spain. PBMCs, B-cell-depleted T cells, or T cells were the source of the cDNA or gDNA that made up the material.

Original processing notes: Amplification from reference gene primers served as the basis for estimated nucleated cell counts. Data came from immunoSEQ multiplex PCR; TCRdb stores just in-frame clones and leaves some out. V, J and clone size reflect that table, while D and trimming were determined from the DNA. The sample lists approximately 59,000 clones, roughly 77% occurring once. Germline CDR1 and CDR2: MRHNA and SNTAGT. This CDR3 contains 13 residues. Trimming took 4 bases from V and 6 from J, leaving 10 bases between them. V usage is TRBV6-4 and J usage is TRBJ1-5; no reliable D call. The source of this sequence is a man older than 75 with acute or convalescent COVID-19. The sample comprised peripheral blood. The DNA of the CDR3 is TGTGCCAGCAGTGCGGAATGGAGTCAGCCCCAGCATTTT. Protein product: CASSAEWSQPQHF.